A single sample gave rise to the 24 T cell receptor beta chains below, sequenced in a study of response to subunit inactivated influenza vaccine. One entry per CDR3 protein, called by TCRdb with MiXCR from the RT-PCR reads. The table shows roughly 630,000 distinct CDR3 sequences, with 12% to 15% occurring only once. The sample here was PBMCs from blood, taken around 15 days before vaccination. These receptors were obtained from a man in his fifties or sixties who received an inactivated influenza vaccine.

There are a few counts of this clonotype. The chain couples TRBV7-8 to TRBJ2-1, with TRBD2 matching 11 bases. In germline, CDR1 is SGHVS, CDR2 FQNEAQ. J lost 6 bases, V lost 5 bases, and 9 bases had no gene match. The CDR3 totals 16 residues. The CDR3 loop is CASSALAGGSTNEQFF. CDR3 DNA sequence: TGTGCCAGCAGCGCGTTAGCGGGGGGGAGTACCAATGAGCAGTTCTTC.

The sample holds a few counts of this clonotype. The V gene is TRBV14, the J gene TRBJ2-1; D ambiguous. V was pared by 2 bases and J by 5 bases, with 25 bases between. The CDR3 extends over 19 amino acids. Germline V gives CDR1 SGHDN, CDR2 FVKESK. The CDR3 region has the DNA TGTGCCAGCAGCCAATTACCCCACCGGACCGATAGTCCTAACAATGAGCAGTTCTTC. Its protein is CASSQLPHRTDSPNNEQFF.

This clonotype was detected a few times. This chain links TRBV7-6 with TRBJ2-1; D is perhaps TRBD2 (6 bases). The CDR3 is made up of 13 amino acids. Trimming left V 2 bases short and J 8 bases short, with 10 bases between. Germline lookup yields CDR1 SGHVS and CDR2 FNYEAQ. The chain's CDR3 is CASSLRERDEQFF. In DNA form, the CDR3 reads TGTGCCAGCAGCTTACGGGAGAGGGATGAGCAGTTCTTC.

This sequence joins TRBV4-2 and TRBJ1-1; 7 bases are a match to TRBD1. After removal of 4 bases from V and 3 bases from J, the junction contained 5 bases not matched to a gene. CDR1 and CDR2 (germline): LGHNA, YNFKEQ. The CDR3 is 14 residues long. The CDR3 region is CASSRRGFDTEAFF. CDR3 DNA sequence: TGTGCCAGCAGCCGCAGGGGGTTTGACACTGAAGCTTTCTTT.

This clonotype was detected once. The chain recombines TRBV6-5 with TRBJ2-3, with D possibly being TRBD1 or TRBD2 (5 bases each). Germline V gene lookup returns CDR1 MNHEY and CDR2 SVGAGI. V dropped 0 bases and J dropped 14 bases, with 15 bases sitting between them. The CDR3 length is 13 residues. The CDR3 DNA sequence: TGTGCCAGCAGTTACTCGGTTCGGGGCCCCCGGTATTTT. Protein: CASSYSVRGPRYF.

This clonotype has a handful of counts. The chain employs TRBV6-2 or TRBV6-3 and TRBJ2-7; weak D call: TRBD2 (7 bases). Germline V gives CDR1 MNHEY, CDR2 SVGEGT. This CDR3 has 15 residues. V dropped 6 bases and J dropped 0 bases, with 15 bases sitting between them. Here the CDR3 DNA reads TGTGCCAGCAGGACGGGCGGGGGCAGCTCCTACGAGCAGTACTTC. It specifies CASRTGGGSSYEQYF.

This chain uses TRBV5-1 with TRBJ2-6; perhaps TRBD1 as D (6 bases). The CDR3 extends over 20 amino acids. Germline V gene data show CDR1 as SGHRS and CDR2 as YFSETQ. The V end lost 4 bases, the J end lost 0 bases, and 23 bases lay between the germline ends. In DNA, the CDR3 is TGCGCCAGCAGCCAGGGGCAAGACTACTTCCTGAGCTCTGGGGCCAACGTCCTGACTTTC. Translation gives CASSQGQDYFLSSGANVLTF.

The sample holds a few counts of this clonotype. The J gene is TRBJ2-7, the V gene TRBV20-1; D gene unclear. Trimming shortened V by 1 base and J by 6 bases, and 13 bases separated the two germline ends. CDR3 length: 13 amino acids. Germline assignment: CDR1 DFQATT and CDR2 SNEGSKA (reference sequence). This CDR3 reads CSARAFGTVEQYF. CDR3 sequence (DNA): TGCAGTGCTAGAGCTTTTGGAACAGTCGAGCAGTACTTC.

The CDR3 here is CASSFNRGYTGELFF. The CDR3 DNA reads as TGTGCCAGCAGTTTTAACAGGGGTTACACCGGGGAGCTGTTTTTT. This chain connects TRBV12-3 or TRBV12-4 to TRBJ2-2, with TRBD1 matching over 7 bases. Trimming removed 3 bases from V and 3 bases from J; junction bases left unmatched: 4. The CDR3 is 15 amino acids.

This chain uses TRBV4-2 with TRBJ2-4; tentatively, D is TRBD1 or TRBD2 (6 bases each). Germline V gene sequence: CDR1 LGHNA, CDR2 YNFKEQ. Trimming took 1 base from V and 6 from J, leaving 13 bases between them. There are 15 residues in the CDR3. In DNA form, the CDR3 reads TGTGCCAGCAGCCAAGCCCCGGGGGCGGGAAACATTCAGTACTTC. Translation gives CASSQAPGAGNIQYF.

This clonotype was recorded a few times. The CDR3 here is CASSHAPGQGSRNEQFF. CDR3 sequence (DNA): TGCGCCAGCAGCCACGCTCCGGGACAGGGAAGTAGGAATGAGCAGTTCTTC. V gene TRBV5-1 combines with J gene TRBJ2-1; TRBD1 aligns across 9 bases. This CDR3 is 17 amino acids long. Germline CDR1 reads SGHRS; CDR2 reads YFSETQ. Trimming cost V 4 bases and J 7 bases; bases outside gene matches: 15. Looking up the rest from reference TRBV5-1 and TRBJ2-1 gives the full variable domain: KAGVTQTPRYLIKTRGQQVTLSCSPISGHRSVSWYQQTPGQGLQFLFEYFSETQRNKGNFPGRFSGRQFSNSRSEMNVSTLELGDSALYLCASSHAPGQGSRNEQFFGPGTRLTVL.

This clonotype turned up a few times. The chain joins TRBV25-1 to TRBJ2-5; D remains unclear. The germline gives CDR1 MGHDK, CDR2 SYGVNS. V lost 3 bases to trimming and J lost 1 base, with 9 bases between them. The CDR3 totals 14 residues. CDR3 coding DNA: TGTGCCAGCAGTGATAAGGGTTTCCAAGAGACCCAGTACTTC. Residues: CASSDKGFQETQYF.

Only a few counts were recorded for this clonotype. The V call is TRBV5-1, the J call TRBJ1-1, with D unresolved. Trimming cost V 0 bases and J 2 bases, with 11 bases left between them. The CDR3 contains 15 residues. Per germline, CDR1 SGHRS and CDR2 YFSETQ. CDR3 nucleotide sequence: TGCGCCAGCAGCTTGGAGTGGGCCAGAAACACTGAAGCTTTCTTT. Encoded protein: CASSLEWARNTEAFF.

This rearrangement joins TRBV5-5 to TRBJ2-5; TRBD2 might be the D (6 bases). Germline V CDR1 and CDR2: SGHKS, YYEKEE (reference sequence). This CDR3 has 14 residues. V was clipped by 4 bases and J by 3 bases, with 13 bases between them. The chain's CDR3 is CASSVGTEEETQYF. CDR3 nucleotides: TGTGCCAGCAGCGTTGGGACTGAAGAAGAGACCCAGTACTTC.

There are many counts of this clonotype. The V call is TRBV5-1, the J call TRBJ2-1; 11 nucleotides match TRBD2. The CDR3 is 19 amino acids. In germline, CDR1 is SGHRS, CDR2 YFSETQ. J gave up 7 bases and V 3 bases, and 18 bases lay outside the gene matches. CDR3 sequence: CASSWTASSGRGYLNEQFF. The CDR3 DNA sequence: TGCGCCAGCAGCTGGACCGCTAGTAGCGGGAGGGGATATTTAAATGAGCAGTTCTTC. Looking up the rest from reference TRBV5-1 and TRBJ2-1 gives the full variable domain: KAGVTQTPRYLIKTRGQQVTLSCSPISGHRSVSWYQQTPGQGLQFLFEYFSETQRNKGNFPGRFSGRQFSNSRSEMNVSTLELGDSALYLCASSWTASSGRGYLNEQFFGPGTRLTVL.

This clonotype showed up just a few times. The chain joins TRBV27 to TRBJ2-2, with D possibly matching TRBD1 (6 bases). The CDR3 totals 16 residues. Germline CDR1 is MNHEY and CDR2 is SMNVEV (reference sequence). Deletions cut 6 bases from V and 5 bases from J, with 19 bases between. CDR3 region: CASSHNRALVTGELFF. CDR3 DNA: TGTGCCAGCAGCCACAACAGGGCTCTCGTGACCGGGGAGCTGTTTTTT.

A few counts support this clonotype. The rearrangement joins TRBV6-2 or TRBV6-3 to TRBJ2-4; TRBD1 matches at 7 bases. The germline CDR1 and CDR2 sequences are MNHEY and SVGEGT. The CDR3 extends over 15 amino acids. V was clipped by 6 bases and J by 9 bases; unmatched bases: 14. The CDR3 sequence: CASRNRGEVKGIQYF. For the CDR3, the DNA is TGTGCCAGCAGAAACAGGGGAGAGGTCAAGGGCATTCAGTACTTC.

The rearrangement uses TRBV4-2 and TRBJ2-3; TRBD2 matches 9 bases. J was trimmed by 5 bases and V by 1 base; bases with no gene match: 7. CDR1 is LGHNA and CDR2 is YNFKEQ in the germline V gene. CDR3 size: 16 residues. The CDR3 loop reads CASSQAGGGAIDTQYF. CDR3 coding DNA: TGTGCCAGCAGCCAAGCAGGCGGGGGGGCAATAGATACGCAGTATTTT.

The rearrangement joins TRBV20-1 to TRBJ2-5; D uncertain. Germline lookup yields CDR1 DFQATT and CDR2 SNEGSKA (reference sequence). Deletions cut 4 bases from V and 7 bases from J, with 7 bases between. The CDR3 runs to 10 residues. The CDR3 loop is CSANPGTQYF. CDR3 DNA: TGCAGTGCTAACCCGGGGACCCAGTACTTC.

The chain couples TRBV4-1 to TRBJ2-1; D uncertain. Germline V gene sequence: CDR1 MGHRA, CDR2 YSYEKL. This CDR3 comprises 13 residues. Trimming shortened V by 2 bases and J by 7 bases, and 9 bases separated the two germline ends. The CDR3 loop reads CASSQQVVNEQFF. The CDR3, as DNA: TGCGCCAGCAGCCAACAGGTTGTGAATGAGCAGTTCTTC.

V gene TRBV9 combines with J gene TRBJ2-1, with 10 bases that match TRBD2. CDR1 is SGDLS, CDR2 YYNGEE, per germline. V gave up 6 bases and J gave up 4 bases; unmatched junction bases: 7. There are 15 residues in the CDR3. The CDR3 loop is CASTREREGYNEQFF. The CDR3 region has the DNA TGTGCCAGCACCCGGGAGCGGGAGGGTTACAATGAGCAGTTCTTC. Filled out from reference TRBV9 and TRBJ2-1, the complete variable domain reads DSGVTQTPKHLITATGQRVTLRCSPRSGDLSVYWYQQSLDQGLQFLIQYYNGEERAKGNILERFSAQQFPDLHSELNLSSLELGDSALYFCASTREREGYNEQFFGPGTRLTVL.

This clonotype has at least ten counts. The chain uses TRBV28 and TRBJ2-1, with TRBD2 matching over 8 bases. Germline V CDR1 and CDR2: MDHEN, SYDVKM. The CDR3 has 16 residues. V gave up 5 bases and J gave up 4 bases; unmatched junction bases: 10. The CDR3 loop reads CASSPPWGGGYNEQFF. In DNA, the CDR3 is TGTGCCAGCAGTCCACCTTGGGGCGGGGGGTACAATGAGCAGTTCTTC.

This sequence joins TRBV19 and TRBJ1-6, with 8 bases that match TRBD1. There are 15 residues in the CDR3. V lost 7 bases, J lost 6 bases, and 8 bases stayed unmatched. Germline V gene sequence: CDR1 LNHDA, CDR2 SQIVND (reference sequence). CDR3 DNA: TGTGCCAGTACCCCTGTCGGACAGGGTAATTCACCCCTCCACTTT. Translating it yields CASTPVGQGNSPLHF.

A few counts support this clonotype. CDR3 in amino acids: CASSLVRTEKRRSYEQYF. CDR3 bases: TGTGCCAGCAGCTTAGTGAGGACCGAGAAGAGGAGGTCCTACGAGCAGTACTTC. V usage is TRBV11-2 and J usage is TRBJ2-7, with D tentatively TRBD2 (5 bases). Trimming stripped 1 base from V and 1 base from J, with 20 bases between. The CDR3 totals 18 residues. In germline, CDR1 is SGHAT, CDR2 FQNNGV.